This T cell receptor (beta chain) was sequenced for a study of OX40 agonist ivuxolimab in advanced cancers. As regards this clone: Its antigen remains unknown.

Findings and limits, study-wide: The specificity for antigen of the expanded peripheral T cells was not determined.

The CDR3 length is 13 residues. Germline values: CDR1 MNHEY, CDR2 SVGAGI. Trimming removed 5 bases from V and 4 bases from J; junction bases left unmatched: 5. Method: immunoSEQ multiplex PCR; TCRdb's copy keeps in-frame clones and lacks some. The sample lists around 83,000 clones, 80% to 90% occurring once. The chain has TRBV6-5 and TRBJ2-7; 7 bases match TRBD2. Sequenced here: CD4+ or CD8+ T cells sorted from blood, sampled in a trial of the OX40 agonist ivuxolimab. The TCR was taken from an adult with an advanced solid tumor such as melanoma, head and neck, liver or kidney cancer. CDR3 nucleotide sequence: TGTGCCAGCAGTACCCGGACTAGGTACGAGCAGTACTTC. Protein product: CASSTRTRYEQYF.